The rows below give T cell receptor beta chains drawn from one sample of a study of Ad26.COV2.S vaccination and SARS-CoV-2 variants. Repertoires were generated with immunoSEQ multiplex PCR, while TCRdb's copy carries only in-frame clones and drops some. The sample records more than 150,000 clones, 87% being singletons. The sample was peripheral blood, taken after recovery from COVID-19. These TCRs come from a human donor who had recovered from COVID-19. CDR3s include the opening cysteine and the closing phenylalanine or tryptophan. A D gene is named only where the DNA matches it firmly. Where a row states a size, it is once, few, many or the class of an expanded clone; other rows omit it.

V	D	length	size	J	DNA	CDR3
TRBV12-5	TRBD2	13	-	TRBJ2-7	TGTGCTAGTTTAGCGGGACCGTCCTACGAGCAGTACTTC	CASLAGPSYEQYF
TRBV7-9	TRBD1	13	-	TRBJ2-4	TGTGCCAGCAGCGCCACAGGGGGATGGATTCAGTACTTC	CASSATGGWIQYF
TRBV24-1	TRBD1	15	-	TRBJ2-7	TGTGCCACCAGTGACCCCGGGACAGGGGATGACGAGCAGTACTTC	CATSDPGTGDDEQYF
TRBV6-5	-	15	-	TRBJ1-1	TGTGCCAGCAGACTTCGGACAGCCTTGAACACTGAAGCTTTCTTT	CASRLRTALNTEAFF
TRBV3-1/TRBV3-2	-	12	-	TRBJ2-3	TGTGCCAGCAGCCCAGGGGGGGGTACGCAGTATTTT	CASSPGGGTQYF
TRBV27	-	15	-	TRBJ1-2	TGTGCCTCAGGGCCCCAGGGGACTTCTAACTATGGCTACACCTTC	CASGPQGTSNYGYTF
TRBV3-1/TRBV3-2	-	12	-	TRBJ1-1	TGTGCCAGCAGCCTCAGTAACACTGAAGCTTTCTTT	CASSLSNTEAFF
TRBV18	TRBD1	16	-	TRBJ2-5	TGTGCCAGCTCCCCGGGACAGGCAGGGTTGGGAGAGACCCAGTACTTC	CASSPGQAGLGETQYF
TRBV15	TRBD2	17	-	TRBJ2-1	TGTGCCACCAGCAGAGATCGGGCTAGCGGCCTTTATGATGAGCAGTTCTTC	CATSRDRASGLYDEQFF
TRBV11-2	TRBD2	18	-	TRBJ2-5	TGTGCCAGCAGCCCCTCGCTTCTAGCGGGGGAGTACCAAGAGACCCAGTACTTC	CASSPSLLAGEYQETQYF
TRBV5-6	TRBD1	16	-	TRBJ2-3	TGTGCCAGCAGCCTCACGGGACAGGGAAGTCCAGATACGCAGTATTTT	CASSLTGQGSPDTQYF
TRBV2	TRBD1	13	-	TRBJ2-7	TGTGCCAGCACCCTGGACAGGGGCCACGAGCAGTACTTC	CASTLDRGHEQYF
TRBV27	-	14	-	TRBJ1-1	TGTGCCAGCAGTCTCAAATCAGGAAGCACTGAAGCTTTCTTT	CASSLKSGSTEAFF
TRBV27	-	16	-	TRBJ2-4	TGTGCCAGCAGTCCCTCCTGGGGAGAAGCCAAAAACATTCAGTACTTC	CASSPSWGEAKNIQYF
TRBV18	TRBD2	17	many	TRBJ2-1	TGTGCCAGCTCACCATACCTAGCGGGAGGGTCCTACAATGAGCAGTTCTTC	CASSPYLAGGSYNEQFF
TRBV11-2	-	13	-	TRBJ1-2	TGTGCCAGCAGCTTAAAACGCATGGATGGCTACACCTTC	CASSLKRMDGYTF
TRBV3-1/TRBV3-2	-	15	-	TRBJ2-5	TGTGCCAGCAGATTAGGAAGGGGGTCGGTAGAGACCCAGTACTTC	CASRLGRGSVETQYF
TRBV12-3/TRBV12-4	-	11	few	TRBJ2-7	TGTGCCAGCAGAAGCTCCTACGAGCAGTACTTC	CASRSSYEQYF
TRBV12-5	-	16	-	TRBJ1-1	TGTGCTAGTGGTTCGACGGATATCGTTATGAACACTGAAGCTTTCTTT	CASGSTDIVMNTEAFF
TRBV7-8	-	12	-	TRBJ2-7	TGTGCCAGCAGCCAGGCGGTCTACGAGCAGTACTTC	CASSQAVYEQYF
TRBV6-5	-	15	-	TRBJ2-7	TGTGCCAGCAGTTCCCTACGGGGATCATCCTACGAGCAGTACTTC	CASSSLRGSSYEQYF
TRBV7-2	TRBD2	14	-	TRBJ2-7	TGTGCCAGCAGTGGGACTAGCGGGAGGTACGAGCAGTACTTC	CASSGTSGRYEQYF
TRBV9	-	13	-	TRBJ1-5	TGTGCCAGCAGCGCGGGGGGCTCTCAGCCCCAGCATTTT	CASSAGGSQPQHF
TRBV6-5	-	13	-	TRBJ2-7	TGTGCCAGCAGTTACACGTCATGGTACGAGCAGTACTTC	CASSYTSWYEQYF
TRBV4-2	-	15	-	TRBJ1-2	TGTGCCAGCAGCCAAGAATCGAGGGGCCCTTATGGCTACACCTTC	CASSQESRGPYGYTF
TRBV25-1	TRBD2	16	-	TRBJ2-5	TGTGCCAGCAGTATAAGCCTGACTAGCGGGGGAGAGACCCAGTACTTC	CASSISLTSGGETQYF
TRBV14	-	15	many	TRBJ2-2	TGTGCCAGCAGCCAGTCAGAATACTACACCGGGGAGCTGTTTTTT	CASSQSEYYTGELFF
TRBV30	-	12	-	TRBJ2-5	TGTGCCTGGAACTTGGGACAAGAGACCCAGTACTTC	CAWNLGQETQYF
TRBV6-5	TRBD2	14	-	TRBJ2-7	TGTGCCACCTCACCTTGGGGGGGTGCCTACGAGCAGTACTTC	CATSPWGGAYEQYF
TRBV7-2	-	12	-	TRBJ2-7	TGTGCCAGCAGCAAATCCTCCTACGAGCAGTACTTC	CASSKSSYEQYF
TRBV4-1	TRBD1	18	-	TRBJ2-5	TGCGCCAGCAGCCAAGAATCAAGACAGGGGTGGGTTCGGAAGACCCAGTACTTC	CASSQESRQGWVRKTQYF
TRBV7-9	TRBD1	15	-	TRBJ1-3	TGTGCCAGCAGCCAAAGGACAGGGGTCGGAAACACCATATATTTT	CASSQRTGVGNTIYF
TRBV7-9	-	15	-	TRBJ2-5	TGTGCCAGCAGCTTCGCAGGGGGGGCCGGAGAGACCCAGTACTTC	CASSFAGGAGETQYF
TRBV25-1	-	14	-	TRBJ2-7	TGTGCCAGCAGTGGGCAGGCATCGATCTACGAGCAGTACTTC	CASSGQASIYEQYF
TRBV2	-	11	-	TRBJ2-7	TGTGCCAGCAGTGCTACCTACGAGCAGTACTTC	CASSATYEQYF
TRBV10-3	TRBD1	13	-	TRBJ1-1	TGTGCCCTAAGGACAGGGTTGAACACTGAAGCTTTCTTT	CALRTGLNTEAFF
TRBV5-8	-	16	-	TRBJ2-7	TGTGCCAGCAGCCTAGGAGGGAAGTCCCCCTCCTACGAGCAGTACTTC	CASSLGGKSPSYEQYF
TRBV3-1/TRBV3-2	-	16	-	TRBJ2-7	TGTGCCAGCAGCCAAGTGGTTGGGGAGGGGGGATACGAGCAGTACTTC	CASSQVVGEGGYEQYF
TRBV19	-	12	-	TRBJ1-4	TGTGCCAGTAGTTTGGTGTATGAAAAACTGTTTTTT	CASSLVYEKLFF
TRBV28	-	12	-	TRBJ2-7	TGTGCCAGCAGTTTAATCCCCTACGAGCAGTACTTC	CASSLIPYEQYF
TRBV5-4	TRBD2	17	-	TRBJ2-5	TGTGCCAGCAGCTACGGGGGTAGCGGGAGGGCCCGCCAGACCCAGTACTTC	CASSYGGSGRARQTQYF
TRBV5-8	TRBD2	19	once	TRBJ2-7	TGTGCCAGCAGCTCCACTCCTTTCCCAGGGAAGGGGACTACGGGCGAGCAGTACTTC	CASSSTPFPGKGTTGEQYF
TRBV28	TRBD1	15	-	TRBJ1-1	TGTGCCAGCAGTGCCCCCAGGGGGGAAAAAACTGAAGCTTTCTTT	CASSAPRGEKTEAFF
TRBV14	TRBD2	20	-	TRBJ2-1	TGTGCCAGCAGCCAAGTGGATGTTAGCGGGAGGGCCGGCTCCTACAATGAGCAGTTCTTC	CASSQVDVSGRAGSYNEQFF
TRBV10-2	TRBD1	16	-	TRBJ2-7	TGCGCCAGCAGTGAGTCGGGACAGTTTAGCTCCTACGAGCAGTACTTC	CASSESGQFSSYEQYF
TRBV20-1	-	11	-	TRBJ1-1	TGCAGTGGACCCAGGCAGGGAGTAGCTTTCTTT	CSGPRQGVAFF
TRBV2	-	14	-	TRBJ1-1	TGTGCCAGCAGTGAAGTCTGGGGGGACACTGAAGCTTTCTTT	CASSEVWGDTEAFF
TRBV9	-	15	-	TRBJ1-5	TGTGCCAGCAGCGCACACAGGGATAGCAATCAGCCCCAGCATTTT	CASSAHRDSNQPQHF
TRBV18	-	15	-	TRBJ2-6	TGTGCCAGCTCACCACAGGGGTCTGGGGCCAACGTCCTGACTTTC	CASSPQGSGANVLTF
TRBV7-6	TRBD2	17	-	TRBJ2-2	TGTGCCAGCAGCTTAGCGGTTGGACTAGAATACACCGGGGAGCTGTTTTTT	CASSLAVGLEYTGELFF
TRBV9	TRBD1	16	-	TRBJ2-7	TGTGCCAGCAGCCTCGAAGGACAGGGGGCATACAACGAGCAGTACTTC	CASSLEGQGAYNEQYF
TRBV2	-	13	-	TRBJ2-7	TGTGCCAGCAGAGGGGAACCCTCCTACGAGCAGTACTTC	CASRGEPSYEQYF
TRBV19	TRBD2	15	-	TRBJ2-7	TGTGCCAGTAGTCCGACTAGCGGGGGATCCTACGAGCAGTACTTC	CASSPTSGGSYEQYF
TRBV15	-	14	-	TRBJ2-7	TGTGCCACCAGCAGAGATAGGGCAGGAGGAGAGCAGTACTTC	CATSRDRAGGEQYF
TRBV25-1	-	17	-	TRBJ2-7	TGTGCCAGCAGTGATACCCCAAGGCTAGGGGCAAGGTACGAGCAGTACTTC	CASSDTPRLGARYEQYF
TRBV19	-	13	-	TRBJ2-5	TGTGCCAGTAGTATATCCAGGGTAGAGACCCAGTACTTC	CASSISRVETQYF
TRBV5-6	-	14	-	TRBJ2-2	TGTGCCAGCAGCTTCGAGCGTATGGGCGGGGAGCTGTTTTTT	CASSFERMGGELFF